A selection of T cell receptor beta chains follows, all from one sample in a study of PD-1 blockade in classical Hodgkin lymphoma. The assay was immunoSEQ multiplex PCR, and TCRdb's table has in-frame clones only and misses some. The profile shows around 25,000 clones, approximately 93% of them singletons. The sequenced material came from peripheral blood mononuclear cells (PBMCs). These receptors were taken from a human donor with classical Hodgkin lymphoma. The CDR3 runs from the conserved cysteine through the conserved F or W. D genes are given only for firm matches. The size of a clone is reported for some rows only, either as once, few or many, or as a class for expanded clones.

J | size | D | V | CDR3 | DNA
TRBJ1-2 | - | - | TRBV18 | CASSPVTDKRKSGYTF | TGTGCCAGCTCACCCGTTACTGACAAAAGAAAAAGTGGCTACACCTTC
TRBJ2-1 | - | - | TRBV11-3 | CASSLGRLRSYNEQFF | TGTGCCAGCAGCTTGGGCCGTCTGAGGTCCTACAATGAGCAGTTCTTC
TRBJ1-2 | few | TRBD1 | TRBV27 | CASSLAGGRNGYTF | TGTGCCAGCAGTTTAGCAGGGGGGAGGAATGGCTACACCTTC
TRBJ1-1 | - | - | TRBV10-1 | CASSESRRAEAFF | TGCGCCAGCAGTGAGTCCCGCCGGGCTGAAGCTTTCTTT
TRBJ2-5 | - | - | TRBV7-2 | CASSPQQGETQYF | TGTGCCAGCAGCCCGCAACAGGGTGAGACCCAGTACTTC
TRBJ2-7 | - | - | TRBV5-1 | CASRLPGRSYEQYF | TGCGCCAGCCGACTCCCTGGACGGAGTTACGAGCAGTACTTC
TRBJ2-3 | - | TRBD2 | TRBV28 | CASSLYGGGGTDTQYF | TGTGCCAGCAGTTTATATGGCGGGGGAGGAACAGATACGCAGTATTTT
TRBJ1-2 | - | TRBD1 | TRBV6-1 | CASSTDRGLYGYTF | TGTGCCAGCAGTACCGACAGGGGCTTATATGGCTACACCTTC
TRBJ2-3 | - | TRBD2 | TRBV2 | CASEANGLAADTQYF | TGTGCCAGCGAAGCAAACGGACTAGCGGCGGATACGCAGTATTTT
TRBJ2-2 | - | - | TRBV30 | CAWSVGARAGELFF | TGTGCCTGGAGTGTGGGGGCGCGGGCCGGGGAGCTGTTTTTT
TRBJ2-7 | - | TRBD2 | TRBV5-4 | CASSLGTWGGSYEQYF | TGTGCCAGCAGCTTGGGGACCTGGGGAGGGTCCTACGAGCAGTACTTC
TRBJ2-7 | once | - | TRBV11-2 | CASSRTDSTYEQYF | TGTGCCAGCAGTCGGACCGACTCGACCTACGAGCAGTACTTC
TRBJ1-1 | - | TRBD1 | TRBV5-1 | CASSPLGTVNTEAFF | TGCGCCAGCAGCCCGCTAGGGACAGTGAACACTGAAGCTTTCTTT
TRBJ2-7 | - | - | TRBV4-3 | CASSQEEGQGVYEQYF | TGCGCCAGCAGCCAAGAGGAGGGGCAGGGTGTTTACGAGCAGTACTTC
TRBJ2-5 | - | TRBD2 | TRBV9 | CASSVATGRAETQYF | TGTGCCAGCAGCGTAGCTACGGGGAGGGCGGAGACCCAGTACTTC
TRBJ2-1 | - | TRBD1 | TRBV9 | CASEKGDRRDEQFF | TGTGCCAGCGAAAAAGGGGACAGGAGGGACGAGCAGTTCTTC
TRBJ2-3 | once | TRBD2 | TRBV7-2 | CASSGGGYTDTQYF | TGTGCCAGCAGCGGCGGGGGGTACACAGATACGCAGTATTTT
TRBJ1-2 | - | - | TRBV19 | CASSIPLTDGYTF | TGTGCCAGTAGTATCCCTCTGACAGATGGCTACACCTTC
TRBJ2-2 | - | - | TRBV29-1 | CSVELAINTGELFF | TGCAGCGTTGAACTAGCGATAAACACCGGGGAGCTGTTTTTT
TRBJ2-7 | - | - | TRBV6-1 | CASSEWDQRYEQYF | TGTGCCAGCAGTGAATGGGATCAGAGGTACGAGCAGTACTTC
TRBJ2-5 | - | TRBD2 | TRBV9 | CASSPHKLAGGQETQYF | TGTGCCAGCAGCCCTCATAAACTAGCGGGAGGGCAAGAGACCCAGTACTTC
TRBJ1-1 | - | TRBD1 | TRBV4-2 | CASSLAGGGLDTEAFF | TGTGCCAGCAGCCTCGCGGGAGGGGGCTTGGACACTGAAGCTTTCTTT
TRBJ2-3 | once | TRBD2 | TRBV18 | CASSLTTGLRADTQYF | TGTGCCAGCTCTCTCACTACGGGACTACGGGCAGATACGCAGTATTTT
TRBJ2-7 | few | - | TRBV5-4 | CASSLVDEQYF | TGTGCCAGCAGCTTAGTGGACGAGCAGTACTTC
TRBJ2-2 | - | - | TRBV9 | CASSVAVGGAWSNTGELFF | TGTGCCAGCAGCGTAGCCGTGGGGGGAGCGTGGTCGAACACCGGGGAGCTGTTTTTT
TRBJ1-1 | - | - | TRBV12-5 | CASGQLVDSGSFGNTEAFF | TGTGCTAGTGGCCAGCTCGTTGACAGCGGTTCCTTTGGAAACACTGAAGCTTTCTTT
TRBJ2-1 | - | - | TRBV4-3 | CASSQDDVAINEQFF | TGCGCCAGCAGCCAAGATGACGTCGCAATAAATGAGCAGTTCTTC
TRBJ2-5 | - | - | TRBV7-2 | CASSPPGGRQETQYF | TGTGCCAGCAGCCCCCCGGGTGGAAGACAAGAGACCCAGTACTTC
TRBJ1-5 | - | - | TRBV15 | CATSRAPGGDQPQHF | TGTGCCACCAGCAGAGCCCCGGGGGGGGATCAGCCCCAGCATTTT
TRBJ2-1 | - | TRBD2 | TRBV7-2 | CASSKLAGDRSLNEQFF | TGTGCCAGCAGCAAACTAGCGGGAGATAGGTCCCTCAATGAGCAGTTCTTC
TRBJ2-2 | few | TRBD1 | TRBV19 | CASKDRVAGGELFF | TGTGCCAGTAAAGACAGGGTGGCCGGCGGGGAGCTGTTTTTT
TRBJ2-2 | - | - | TRBV11-2 | CASSRYRGADGELFF | TGTGCCAGCAGCCGATATCGGGGGGCTGACGGGGAGCTGTTTTTT
TRBJ1-6 | - | - | TRBV2 | CASRRDVPHNSPLHF | TGTGCCAGCAGACGGGACGTGCCCCATAATTCACCCCTCCACTTT
TRBJ1-1 | - | - | TRBV7-2 | CASSLVYSGAFF | TGTGCCAGCAGCTTGGTCTACTCCGGAGCTTTCTTT
TRBJ2-3 | - | - | TRBV7-8 | CASSLGGGRDTQYF | TGTGCCAGCAGCTTAGGAGGGGGTAGGGATACGCAGTATTTT
TRBJ1-6 | - | - | TRBV18 | CASSPAGSYNSPLHF | TGTGCCAGCTCACCAGCTGGCTCCTATAATTCACCCCTCCACTTT
TRBJ2-3 | - | - | TRBV29-1 | CSVHRDSTDTQYF | TGCAGCGTTCACCGGGACAGCACAGATACGCAGTATTTT
TRBJ2-1 | - | TRBD1 | TRBV5-6 | CASSLELDRGQHEQFF | TGTGCCAGCAGCCTGGAGCTTGACAGGGGGCAGCATGAGCAGTTCTTC
TRBJ2-2 | - | TRBD1 | TRBV5-1 | CASSFGTGSGELFF | TGCGCCAGCAGCTTCGGGACAGGTTCCGGGGAGCTGTTTTTT
TRBJ2-1 | once | TRBD2 | TRBV6-5 | CASSFGLAGRGEQFF | TGTGCCAGCAGTTTCGGACTAGCGGGAAGGGGTGAGCAGTTCTTC
TRBJ2-5 | once | - | TRBV7-9 | CASSLERSQETQYF | TGTGCCAGCAGCTTAGAGAGGAGCCAAGAGACCCAGTACTTC
TRBJ2-7 | - | - | TRBV5-1 | CASSLGPGSSYEQYF | TGCGCCAGCAGCTTAGGGCCAGGGAGCTCCTACGAGCAGTACTTC
TRBJ1-6 | - | TRBD1 | TRBV5-5 | CASSHVGTGNWSPLHF | TGTGCCAGCAGCCACGTCGGGACAGGGAATTGGTCACCCCTCCACTTT
TRBJ1-1 | - | - | TRBV4-1 | CASSQGLEVGRAFF | TGCGCCAGCAGCCAAGGTCTCGAAGTGGGGAGGGCTTTCTTT
TRBJ1-1 | - | - | TRBV5-4 | CASSLGQGPSTEAFF | TGTGCCAGCAGCTTGGGTCAGGGCCCCTCCACTGAAGCTTTCTTT
TRBJ2-1 | - | - | TRBV19 | CASSRGYNEQFF | TGTGCCAGTAGTCGGGGGTACAATGAGCAGTTCTTC
TRBJ1-1 | - | - | TRBV6-4 | CASSERGEGTEAFF | TGTGCCAGCAGTGAGAGGGGGGAGGGCACTGAAGCTTTCTTT
TRBJ1-1 | - | - | TRBV9 | CASSEAALNTEAFF | TGTGCCAGCAGCGAAGCGGCCCTGAACACTGAAGCTTTCTTT